The 14 T cell receptor beta chains below come from one sample, sequenced in a study of cytomegalovirus exposure and HLA in healthy donors. The table came from immunoSEQ multiplex PCR; TCRdb's copy has only in-frame clones and leaves some out. The sample holds tens of thousands of clones, approximately 94% seen once. The sequenced material came from PBMCs. The source of these receptors is a woman aged 25-40 years in good health and CMV-seropositive.

The chain links TRBV5-5 to TRBJ1-2; TRBD1 matches 9 bases. The CDR3 extends over 15 amino acids. After removal of 3 bases from V and 5 bases from J, the junction contained 8 bases not matched to a gene. Germline loops: CDR1 SGHKS, CDR2 YYEKEE (reference sequence). Here the CDR3 reads CASSSTGQGMYGYTF. CDR3 coding DNA: TGTGCCAGCAGCTCAACCGGACAGGGGATGTATGGCTACACCTTC.

The chain links TRBV5-1 to TRBJ2-3, with a tentative D call TRBD1 (5 bases). The germline gives CDR1 SGHRS, CDR2 YFSETQ. The V gene lost 2 bases and the J gene lost 0 bases, with 7 bases spanning the gap. This CDR3 has 14 amino acids. Written as DNA, the CDR3 is TGCGCCAGCAGCTTAGGACACAGCACAGATACGCAGTATTTT. Protein product: CASSLGHSTDTQYF.

The chain joins TRBV10-1 to TRBJ2-1; D perhaps matches TRBD1 (5 bases). Germline CDR1 and CDR2: WNHNN and SYGVQD (reference sequence). The CDR3 is made up of 15 amino acids. Trimming removed 6 bases from V and 7 bases from J, with 19 bases in between. CDR3 bases: TGCGCCAGCAGAGACACAAGTAAAACAGGTAATGAGCAGTTCTTC. Translating it yields CASRDTSKTGNEQFF.

The J gene is TRBJ1-1, the V gene TRBV7-2, with 9 nucleotides matching TRBD1. The CDR3 consists of 14 residues. Trimming removed 3 bases from V and 5 bases from J; junction bases left unmatched: 4. CDR1 SGHTA and CDR2 FQGNSA come from the germline V gene. CDR3 residues: CASSLTGGRTEAFF. The CDR3 coding sequence is TGTGCCAGCAGCTTGACAGGGGGTCGGACTGAAGCTTTCTTT.

The V call is TRBV11-2, the J call TRBJ2-5; no reliable D call. CDR3 length equals 14 residues. Germline V CDR1 and CDR2: SGHAT, FQNNGV. Trimming took off 5 bases at V and 1 base at J, with 11 bases between the two ends. The CDR3 region has the DNA TGTGCCAGCAGCCAAGACTCGCTCCAAGAGACCCAGTACTTC. Encoded protein: CASSQDSLQETQYF.

The chain's CDR3 is CASSYLSSSGGYTF. The CDR3 DNA sequence: TGTGCCAGCAGTTATCTTTCTTCTTCAGGTGGCTACACCTTC. The chain couples TRBV6-5 to TRBJ1-2; D is unclear. Germline CDR1 MNHEY, CDR2 SVGAGI. The germline V and J ends were trimmed by 3 bases and 7 bases, with 15 bases remaining between them. The CDR3 consists of 14 residues.

The rearrangement joins TRBV28 to TRBJ2-2; D is undetermined. The CDR3 runs 14 residues. V was trimmed by 3 bases and J by 7 bases, leaving 12 bases between them. In germline, CDR1 is MDHEN, CDR2 SYDVKM. The chain's CDR3 is CASSLSLPGGELFF. As DNA, the CDR3 is TGTGCCAGCAGTTTGTCCCTCCCGGGCGGGGAGCTGTTTTTT.

The chain links TRBV4-1 to TRBJ2-2; D may be TRBD2 (5 bases). The V end was cut by 8 bases, the J end by 1 base, with 14 bases between. The CDR3 has 15 amino acids. In germline, CDR1 is MGHRA, CDR2 YSYEKL. This CDR3 reads CASLGLGVNTGELFF. DNA for the CDR3: TGCGCCAGCCTTGGACTGGGAGTGAACACCGGGGAGCTGTTTTTT.

As for this clone: The same CDR3 also results from other DNA sequences found in this sample. The rearrangement links TRBV7-9 to TRBJ1-5; D gene uncertain. V was trimmed by 1 base and J by 0 bases, leaving 4 bases between them. CDR3 length: 14 residues. Germline V gives CDR1 SEHNR, CDR2 FQNEAQ (reference sequence). The CDR3, as DNA: TGTGCCAGCAGCTTAGGAGCTAGCAATCAGCCCCAGCATTTT. This sequence encodes CASSLGASNQPQHF.

The chain links TRBV5-1 to TRBJ2-3; 10 nucleotides line up with TRBD2. The CDR3 is 16 residues long. V trimming: 2 bases; J trimming: 3 bases; junction bases outside the gene matches: 6. Germline V gene lookup returns CDR1 SGHRS and CDR2 YFSETQ. The CDR3 sequence: CASSFLSGRSTDTQYF. The CDR3 nucleotides read TGCGCCAGCAGCTTCCTTAGCGGGAGGAGTACAGATACGCAGTATTTT.

The V and J genes are TRBV4-1 and TRBJ1-3, with TRBD1 identical over 9 bases. The CDR3 sequence is 18 residues long. Germline-derived CDR1 and CDR2 are MGHRA and YSYEKL. V gave up 2 bases and J gave up 0 bases; unmatched junction bases: 8. CDR3 region: CASSQLGQGSLSGNTIYF. DNA for the CDR3: TGCGCCAGCAGCCAACTTGGACAGGGGTCCCTCTCTGGAAACACCATATATTTT.

Remarks on this clone: No DNA is shown, since the ends of the CDR3 on it are uncertain; the CDR3 is the one TCRdb lists. The J gene is TRBJ2-7, the V gene TRBV6-6; the D call in the table, TRBD2, was not verified against the DNA. The V gene's germline CDR1 is MNHNY and CDR2 SVGAGI (reference sequence). The CDR3 is 15 amino acids long, termini counted. CDR3 region: CASSSSGAGIYEQYF.

This chain joins TRBV7-9 and TRBJ2-7, with 7 bases identical to TRBD2. CDR1 is SEHNR, CDR2 FQNEAQ, per germline (reference sequence). Germline trimming cut 2 bases from V and 6 bases from J; bases unmatched to any gene: 10. The CDR3 contains 15 residues. This chain's CDR3 is CASSLSAGDTPEQYF. Written as DNA, the CDR3 is TGTGCCAGCAGCTTAAGTGCGGGAGATACGCCCGAGCAGTACTTC.

The chain links TRBV7-2 to TRBJ2-2; the match to TRBD1 covers 8 bases. The CDR3 spans 16 residues. CDR1 SGHTA and CDR2 FQGNSA come from the germline V gene. The ends lost 6 bases at V and 6 bases at J; junction bases unmatched: 12. The CDR3 DNA follows: TGTGCCAGCAGTGGACAGGGAAGGACTTTCGCCGGGGAGCTGTTTTTT. Its translation: CASSGQGRTFAGELFF.